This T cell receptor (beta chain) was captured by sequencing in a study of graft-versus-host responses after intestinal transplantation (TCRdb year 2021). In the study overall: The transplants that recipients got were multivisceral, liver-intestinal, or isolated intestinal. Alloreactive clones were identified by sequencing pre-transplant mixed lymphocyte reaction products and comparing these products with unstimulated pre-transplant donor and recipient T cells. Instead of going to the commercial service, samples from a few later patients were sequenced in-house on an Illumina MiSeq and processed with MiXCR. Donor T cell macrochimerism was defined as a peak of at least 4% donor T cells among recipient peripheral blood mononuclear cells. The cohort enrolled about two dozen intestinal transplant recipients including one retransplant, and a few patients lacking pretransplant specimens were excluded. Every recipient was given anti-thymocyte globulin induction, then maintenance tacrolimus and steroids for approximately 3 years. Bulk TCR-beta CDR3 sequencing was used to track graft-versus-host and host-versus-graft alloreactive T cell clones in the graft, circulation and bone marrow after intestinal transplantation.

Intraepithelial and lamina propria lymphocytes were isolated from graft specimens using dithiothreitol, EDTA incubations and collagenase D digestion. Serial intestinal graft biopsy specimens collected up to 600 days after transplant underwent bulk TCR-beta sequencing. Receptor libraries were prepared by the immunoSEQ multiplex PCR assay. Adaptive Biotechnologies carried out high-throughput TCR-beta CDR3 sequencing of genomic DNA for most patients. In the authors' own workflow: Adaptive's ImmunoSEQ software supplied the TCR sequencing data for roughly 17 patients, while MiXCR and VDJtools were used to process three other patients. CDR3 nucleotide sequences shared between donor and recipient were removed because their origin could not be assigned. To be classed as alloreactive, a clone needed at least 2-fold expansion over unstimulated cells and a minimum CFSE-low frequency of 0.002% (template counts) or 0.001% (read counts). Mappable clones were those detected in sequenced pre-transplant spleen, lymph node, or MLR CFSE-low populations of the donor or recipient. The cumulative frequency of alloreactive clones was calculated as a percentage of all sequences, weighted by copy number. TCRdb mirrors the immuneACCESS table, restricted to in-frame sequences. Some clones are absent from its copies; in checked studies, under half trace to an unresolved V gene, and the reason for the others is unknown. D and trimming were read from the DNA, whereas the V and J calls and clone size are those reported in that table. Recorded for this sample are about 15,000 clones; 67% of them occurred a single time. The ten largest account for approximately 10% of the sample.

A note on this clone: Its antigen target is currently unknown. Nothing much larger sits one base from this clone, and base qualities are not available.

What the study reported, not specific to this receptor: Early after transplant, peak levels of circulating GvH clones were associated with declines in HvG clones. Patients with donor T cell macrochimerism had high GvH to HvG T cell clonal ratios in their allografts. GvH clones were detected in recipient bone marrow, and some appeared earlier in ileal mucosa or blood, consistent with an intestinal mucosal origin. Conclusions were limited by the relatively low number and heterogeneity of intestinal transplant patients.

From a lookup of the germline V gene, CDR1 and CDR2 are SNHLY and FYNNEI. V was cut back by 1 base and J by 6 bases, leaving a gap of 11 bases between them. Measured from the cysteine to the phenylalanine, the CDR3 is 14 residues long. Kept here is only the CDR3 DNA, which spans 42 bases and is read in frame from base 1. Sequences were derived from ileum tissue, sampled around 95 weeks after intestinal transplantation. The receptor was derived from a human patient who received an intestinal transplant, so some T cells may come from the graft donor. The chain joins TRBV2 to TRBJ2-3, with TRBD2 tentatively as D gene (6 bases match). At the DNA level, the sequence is TGTGCCAGCAGTGAAGACTCAGGGAGGGATACGCAGTATTTT. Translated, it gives CASSEDSGRDTQYF.